The 27 T cell receptor beta chains reported below all come from one sample, sequenced in a study of CXCR3-negative and CXCR3-positive naive CD8 T cells. Points from the study as a whole: Naive cells with CXCR3 showed TRB CDR3s that were more hydrophobic than those in CXCR3-negative naive cells.

No antigen has been assigned to these receptors. Libraries were UMI-labeled 5' RACE TRB cDNA. TCRdb re-called the 5' RACE reads and shows each CDR3 protein once, DNA omitted. The listing records 50,000 or so distinct CDR3 sequences. The specimen sequenced was naive CXCR3+ CD8+ T cells from blood. Subset here: CD45RO-CCR7+CD27+CD95- naive CD8+ T cells expressing CXCR3 (TNR3+). Receptors originate from a human donor in good health. Some clones in this sample may be carry-over from other donors' samples.

This rearrangement joins TRBV7-9 to TRBJ2-2; checking the TCRdb D call of TRBD1 is not possible without DNA. The germline gives CDR1 SEHNR, CDR2 FQNEAQ (reference sequence). This CDR3 contains 16 residues. Here the CDR3 reads CASSSTTEPNTGELFF.

This sequence joins TRBV14 and TRBJ1-5. CDR3 size: 12 residues. The germline V gene encodes CDR1 SGHDN and CDR2 FVKESK. CDR3 sequence: CASSLWNQPQHF.

The CDR3 reads CAISELISLTYGYTF. J is TRBJ1-2 and V is TRBV10-3. The CDR3 contains 15 residues. Looked up from germline, CDR1 is ENHRY and CDR2 is SYGVKD.

The chain is built from TRBV20-1 and TRBJ2-7; TCRdb returns TRBD1, unconfirmable since there is no DNA. Germline CDR1 is DFQATT and CDR2 is SNEGSKA (reference sequence). CDR3 length: 15 amino acids. CDR3 sequence reads: CSARNLSGGPYEQYF.

The gene calls are TRBV18 and TRBJ2-7; TCRdb lists TRBD1, though no DNA is available to test this call. Germline CDR1 reads KGHSH; CDR2 reads LQKENI. This CDR3 has 15 residues. The CDR3: CASSPGTGYSYEQYF.

V usage is TRBV21-1 and J usage is TRBJ2-1; TCRdb names TRBD2, which stays unverified in the absence of DNA. TRBV21-1 is assigned pseudogene status. The CDR3 has 20 residues. The CDR3 reads CASSKELASGGNYFNNEQFF.

The rearrangement links TRBV6-2 or TRBV6-3 to TRBJ2-1; TCRdb returns TRBD1, unconfirmable since there is no DNA. CDR1 and CDR2 from the germline V gene are MNHEY and SVGEGT. CDR3 length: 16 amino acids. CDR3: CASSYPAGGDFNEQFF.

The chain is built from TRBV3-1 and TRBJ2-3; TCRdb lists TRBD1, though no DNA is available to test this call. Germline CDR1 reads LGHDT; CDR2 reads YNNKEL (reference sequence). The CDR3 consists of 15 residues. CDR3 residues: CASSRETGGLDTQYF.

The J gene is TRBJ2-7, the V gene TRBV11-2; the D gene TCRdb calls, TRBD1, cannot be checked with no DNA. Germline V lookup: CDR1 SGHAT, CDR2 FQNNGV. This CDR3 region has 13 residues. CDR3 residues: CASSPVTPYEQYF.

This chain links TRBV13 with TRBJ2-1; TCRdb indicates TRBD2, and absent DNA this call remains unverified. Per germline, CDR1 PRHDT and CDR2 FYEKMQ (reference sequence). The CDR3 runs 21 residues. CDR3 region: CASSLGEWTSGGPSSYNEQFF.

The chain joins TRBV28 to TRBJ2-3. This CDR3 comprises 13 residues. CDR1 is MDHEN, CDR2 SYDVKM, per germline. The CDR3 loop reads CASSFFRTDTQYF.

J is TRBJ2-1 and V is TRBV29-1; TCRdb lists TRBD2, though no DNA is available to test this call. Germline V CDR1 and CDR2: SQVTM, ANQGSEA. This CDR3 has 15 residues. CDR3 residues: CSVEGGLGGEGEQFF.

This sequence joins TRBV7-9 and TRBJ1-1. The germline V gene encodes CDR1 SEHNR and CDR2 FQNEAQ (reference sequence). The CDR3 runs 14 residues. This chain's CDR3 is CASSFGQANTEAFF.

The chain combines TRBV14 with TRBJ2-7; TCRdb names TRBD2, which stays unverified in the absence of DNA. This CDR3 has 19 residues. CDR1 is SGHDN, CDR2 FVKESK, per germline. This chain's CDR3 is CASSQEFRYGEKSTYEQYF.

V gene TRBV20-1 combines with J gene TRBJ2-7. Germline-derived CDR1 and CDR2 are DFQATT and SNEGSKA (reference sequence). This CDR3 contains 14 residues. The chain's CDR3 is CSARDLYSSYEQYF.

This chain's CDR3 is CASSLSPGAGPRTDTQYF. The genes are TRBV7-9 and TRBJ2-3; TCRdb proposes TRBD1, but this gene call is untestable without DNA. CDR3 length: 18 residues. The germline gives CDR1 SEHNR, CDR2 FQNEAQ (reference sequence).

The chain is built from TRBV27 and TRBJ1-1; the D call from TCRdb, TRBD1, cannot be confirmed without DNA. CDR1 MNHEY and CDR2 SMNVEV come from the germline V gene (reference sequence). The CDR3 consists of 17 residues. This chain's CDR3 is CASSSYARQGGRTEAFF.

The rearrangement joins TRBV7-2 to TRBJ2-7; without DNA, the TCRdb call of TRBD1 cannot be checked. Germline CDR1 is SGHTA and CDR2 is FQGNSA. The CDR3 has 15 amino acids. The CDR3 region is CASSSQGVRVDEQYF.

The chain has TRBV20-1 and TRBJ2-7. From germline, CDR1 is DFQATT and CDR2 SNEGSKA (reference sequence). This CDR3 has 13 residues. The CDR3 is CSARTFRPYEQYF.

The chain joins TRBV20-1 to TRBJ2-7; TCRdb indicates TRBD1, and absent DNA this call remains unverified. CDR1 and CDR2 from the germline V gene are DFQATT and SNEGSKA (reference sequence). The CDR3 covers 15 residues. CDR3 loop: CSARATGDRTYEQYF.

The CDR3 spells CASSDHLGSEGYEQYF. The V call is TRBV7-9, the J call TRBJ2-7. Germline CDR1 SEHNR, CDR2 FQNEAQ (reference sequence). The CDR3 consists of 16 residues.

The chain couples TRBV5-1 to TRBJ1-1; TCRdb outputs TRBD1, but without DNA this stays unchecked. CDR1 and CDR2 from the germline V gene are SGHRS and YFSETQ. The CDR3 consists of 14 residues. The CDR3 region is CASSDITGVTEAFF. Filled out from reference TRBV5-1 and TRBJ1-1, the complete variable domain reads KAGVTQTPRYLIKTRGQQVTLSCSPISGHRSVSWYQQTPGQGLQFLFEYFSETQRNKGNFPGRFSGRQFSNSRSEMNVSTLELGDSALYLCASSDITGVTEAFFGQGTRLTVV.

The V and J genes are TRBV15 and TRBJ2-7; TCRdb selects TRBD2, and the lack of DNA leaves this call unchecked. The CDR3 consists of 16 residues. Germline CDR1 and CDR2: LNHNV and YYDKDF (reference sequence). CDR3: CATSRDLTSMVYEQYF.

The CDR3 region is CASSLGLAGVTYEQYF. The rearrangement uses TRBV11-2 and TRBJ2-7; the TRBD2 assignment by TCRdb is unverifiable without DNA. This CDR3 spans 16 amino acids. Germline V gene lookup returns CDR1 SGHAT and CDR2 FQNNGV.

This chain joins TRBV4-3 and TRBJ2-7. Per germline, CDR1 LGHNA and CDR2 YSLEER. CDR3 size: 13 residues. The CDR3 loop is CASSQDLNYEQYF.

The chain uses TRBV7-8 and TRBJ2-2; TCRdb gives TRBD2 as the D gene, but with no DNA this cannot be confirmed. Germline CDR1 SGHVS, CDR2 FQNEAQ. This CDR3 contains 16 residues. CDR3 protein: CASKLAGGPGAGELFF.

The chain combines TRBV30 with TRBJ2-7; as DNA is missing, the TRBD1 call by TCRdb cannot be tested. The length of the CDR3 is 12 residues. The germline CDR1 and CDR2 sequences are GTSNPN and SVGIG (reference sequence). The CDR3 reads CAWTLSGYEQYF.